Following are 5 T cell receptor beta chains from one sample sequenced in a study of long-term antiretroviral therapy in people with HIV. With survey level as its setting, the immunoSEQ assay was v3.0. Sequenced by immunoSEQ multiplex PCR; TCRdb stores in-frame clones only, minus some. The repertoire holds about 20,000 clones, with just under 80% as singletons. Sample: unsorted PBMCs, taken 0.3 years after starting antiretroviral therapy. These receptors originate from a woman aged 50 to 60 with HIV.

This chain connects TRBV5-1 to TRBJ1-4, with TRBD1 matching over 10 bases. V shed 5 bases and J 0 bases; nucleotides not matched to a gene: 10. Germline-derived CDR1 and CDR2 are SGHRS and YFSETQ. The CDR3 has 18 residues. The DNA of the CDR3 is TGCGCCAGCAGTCCGAAAAGCGGGACAGGGGCAACTAATGAAAAACTGTTTTTT. The encoded protein is CASSPKSGTGATNEKLFF.

This chain links TRBV4-2 with TRBJ2-5; D unclear. Trimming took off 1 base at V and 6 bases at J, with 9 bases between the two ends. The CDR3 has 13 amino acids. Germline V gives CDR1 LGHNA, CDR2 YNFKEQ. The CDR3 loop is CASSQGLAQTQYF. The CDR3 region has the DNA TGTGCCAGCAGCCAAGGGTTGGCCCAGACCCAGTACTTC.

The genes are TRBV10-1 and TRBJ2-5; D is possibly TRBD2 (5 bases). The CDR3 runs 15 residues. V dropped 5 bases and J dropped 7 bases, with 20 bases sitting between them. Germline V gene lookup returns CDR1 WNHNN and CDR2 SYGVQD (reference sequence). CDR3 DNA sequence: TGCGCCAGCAGTCCAACCCTAGACGGTCGGGGGACCCAGTACTTC. It is translated as CASSPTLDGRGTQYF.

V usage is TRBV6-6 and J usage is TRBJ1-6, with D possibly matching TRBD1 (6 bases). V lost 0 bases and J 7 bases, leaving 7 bases between the germline ends. The CDR3 consists of 14 residues. The germline CDR1 and CDR2 sequences are MNHNY and SVGAGI (reference sequence). This chain's CDR3 is CASSYSGGNSPLHF. In nucleotides, the CDR3 is TGTGCCAGCAGTTACTCAGGGGGGAATTCACCCCTCCACTTT.

This clone was counted between two and nine times. V is TRBV2 and J is TRBJ2-7; D gene ambiguous. V was cut by 1 base and J by 4 bases, with 11 bases left in between. From germline, CDR1 is SNHLY and CDR2 FYNNEI. The CDR3 contains 14 residues. Here the CDR3 reads CASSEGGSLYEQYF. CDR3 DNA sequence: TGTGCCAGCAGTGAAGGGGGATCCTTATACGAGCAGTACTTC.